This TCR beta chain was identified during a study of blood T cell repertoires in COVID-19. Study as a whole: Acute-phase and convalescent COVID-19 samples originated in the United States, Italy and Spain.

This CDR3 has 13 residues. Original data processing: Amplification of reference gene primers was used by the study to estimate nucleated cell counts. Libraries were prepared by immunoSEQ multiplex PCR; TCRdb keeps only in-frame clonotypes and omits some of them. V and J calls plus clone size are reproduced from that table; the DNA served to infer D and trimming. The data show just under 150,000 clones, with about 87% seen just once and about 9.4% held by the top ten. Sequencing was performed on peripheral blood. The clonotype was recovered from a woman aged 45-65 years with active or convalescent COVID-19. The chain links TRBV21-1 to TRBJ2-3; the D call in the table, TRBD1, was not verified against the DNA. TRBV21-1 is marked as a pseudogene. The CDR3 bases are TGTGCCAGCAGCAAAAGGGGAACGGATACGCAGTATTTT. Encoded protein: CASSKRGTDTQYF.